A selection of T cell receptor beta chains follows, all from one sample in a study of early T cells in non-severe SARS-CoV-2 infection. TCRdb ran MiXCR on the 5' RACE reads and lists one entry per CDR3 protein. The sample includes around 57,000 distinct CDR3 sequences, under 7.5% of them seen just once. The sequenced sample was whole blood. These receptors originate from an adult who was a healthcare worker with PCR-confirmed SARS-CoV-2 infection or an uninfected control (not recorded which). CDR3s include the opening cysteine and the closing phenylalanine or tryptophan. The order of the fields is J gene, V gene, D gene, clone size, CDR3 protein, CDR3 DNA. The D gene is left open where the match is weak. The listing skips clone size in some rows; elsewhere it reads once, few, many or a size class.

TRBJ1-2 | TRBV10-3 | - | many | CAISEAGNNYGYTF | TGTGCCATCAGTGAAGCGGGGAATAACTATGGCTACACCTTC
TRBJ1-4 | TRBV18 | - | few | CASSPSVATNEKLFF | TGTGCCAGCTCACCCTCAGTCGCAACTAATGAAAAACTGTTTTTT
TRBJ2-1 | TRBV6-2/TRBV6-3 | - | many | CASSYSGQGPVNEQFF | TGTGCCAGCAGTTACTCGGGCCAGGGTCCGGTTAATGAGCAGTTCTTC
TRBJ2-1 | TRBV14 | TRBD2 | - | CASSQELLASGGVNEQFF | TGTGCCAGCAGCCAAGAACTTTTGGCTAGCGGGGGGGTAAATGAGCAGTTCTTC
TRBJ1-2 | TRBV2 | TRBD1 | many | CASRQTGDSNYGYTF | TGTGCCAGCAGGCAGACAGGGGACTCTAACTATGGCTACACCTTC
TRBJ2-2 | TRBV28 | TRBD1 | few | CASRLGQTNTGELFF | TGTGCCAGCAGGCTGGGACAGACGAACACCGGGGAGCTGTTTTTT
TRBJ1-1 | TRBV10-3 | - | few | CAIRRTTVSDYKAFF | TGTGCCATCAGGAGAACGACGGTAAGCGACTACAAAGCTTTCTTT
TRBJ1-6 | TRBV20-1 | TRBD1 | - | CSASSQGDIYNSPLHF | TGCAGTGCTAGTTCCCAGGGGGACATCTATAATTCACCCCTCCACTTT
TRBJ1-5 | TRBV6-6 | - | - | CASSYSSGNQPQHF | TGTGCCAGCAGTTACTCTTCAGGGAATCAGCCCCAGCATTTT
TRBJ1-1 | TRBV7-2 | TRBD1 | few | CASRLTGVNTEAFF | TGTGCCAGCAGGCTGACAGGGGTGAACACTGAAGCTTTCTTT
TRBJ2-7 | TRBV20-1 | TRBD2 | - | CSASRTRGSGTYEQYF | TGCAGTGCTAGTAGGACTCGGGGTAGCGGGACCTACGAGCAGTACTTC
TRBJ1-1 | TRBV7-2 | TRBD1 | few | CASSSTGMNTEAFF | TGTGCCAGCAGCTCGACAGGGATGAACACTGAAGCTTTCTTT
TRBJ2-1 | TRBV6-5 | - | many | CASSAHNEQFF | TGTGCCAGCAGTGCACACAATGAGCAGTTCTTC
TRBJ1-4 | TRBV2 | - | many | CASSVPQGLEGNEKLFF | TGTGCCAGCAGTGTTCCGCAGGGGTTAGAGGGGAATGAAAAACTGTTTTTT
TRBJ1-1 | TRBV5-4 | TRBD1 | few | CASSLVGQSLTEAFF | TGTGCCAGCAGCTTGGTGGGACAGAGTCTGACTGAAGCTTTCTTT
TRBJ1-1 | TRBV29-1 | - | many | CSVDAGTNTEAFF | TGCAGCGTTGATGCAGGGACGAACACTGAAGCTTTCTTT
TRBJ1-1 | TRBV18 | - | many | CASSPPLDRAGGIEAFF | TGTGCCAGCTCACCACCCTTGGACAGAGCGGGGGGTATTGAAGCTTTCTTT
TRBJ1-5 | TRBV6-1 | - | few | CASRRGLGQPQHF | TGTGCCAGCAGGAGGGGCTTAGGGCAGCCCCAGCATTTT
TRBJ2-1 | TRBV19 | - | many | CASSALRQVRYNEQFF | TGTGCCAGTAGCGCATTAAGACAGGTCCGCTACAATGAGCAGTTCTTC
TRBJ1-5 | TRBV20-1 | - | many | CSARDLRDSNQPQHF | TGCAGTGCTAGAGATCTCAGGGATAGCAATCAGCCCCAGCATTTT
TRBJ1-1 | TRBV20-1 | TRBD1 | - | CSAVILQGGTEAFF | TGCAGTGCTGTCATCCTACAGGGGGGTACTGAAGCTTTCTTT
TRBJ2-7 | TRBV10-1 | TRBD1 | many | CASKARDRFYEQYF | TGCGCCAGCAAGGCCCGGGACAGGTTCTACGAGCAGTACTTC
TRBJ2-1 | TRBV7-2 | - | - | CASSLSYGEHNEQFF | TGTGCCAGCAGCCTATCCTATGGGGAACACAATGAGCAGTTCTTC
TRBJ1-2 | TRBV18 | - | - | CASSPGSGASNYGYTF | TGTGCCAGCTCACCGGGCTCCGGGGCCTCTAACTATGGCTACACCTTC
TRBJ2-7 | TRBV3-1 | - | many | CASSPRQGGTYEQYF | TGTGCCAGCAGCCCCCGGCAGGGGGGGACCTACGAGCAGTACTTC
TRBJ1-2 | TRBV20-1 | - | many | CSANRGGSDYGYTF | TGCAGTGCAAACCGAGGGGGTAGCGACTATGGCTACACCTTC
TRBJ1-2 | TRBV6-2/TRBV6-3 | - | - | CASSYGVYGYTF | TGTGCCAGCAGTTACGGTGTGTATGGCTACACCTTC
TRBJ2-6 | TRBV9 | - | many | CASSAPGLSGANVLTF | TGTGCCAGCAGCGCACCAGGACTTTCTGGGGCCAACGTCCTGACTTTC
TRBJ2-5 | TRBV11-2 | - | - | CASSLRVLAQETQYF | TGTGCCAGCAGCTTACGCGTACTGGCCCAAGAGACCCAGTACTTC
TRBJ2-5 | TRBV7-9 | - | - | CASSYPDQTTNQETQYF | TGTGCCAGCAGCTACCCGGACCAAACAACCAACCAAGAGACCCAGTACTTC
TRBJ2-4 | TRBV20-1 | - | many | CSARIRTPSTLAKNIQYF | TGCAGTGCTAGAATTCGGACACCTTCGACCTTAGCCAAAAACATTCAGTACTTC
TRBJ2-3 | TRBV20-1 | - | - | CSAKVPGAGDTQYF | TGCAGTGCCAAAGTCCCCGGGGCTGGAGATACGCAGTATTTT
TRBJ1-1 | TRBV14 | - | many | CASSQANTEAFF | TGTGCCAGCAGCCAGGCGAACACTGAAGCTTTCTTT
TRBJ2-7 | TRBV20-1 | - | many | CSALGGSAYEQYF | TGCAGTGCCCTCGGCGGGTCGGCCTACGAGCAGTACTTC
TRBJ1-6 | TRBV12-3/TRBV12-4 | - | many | CASSLQGYNSPLHF | TGTGCCAGCAGTTTGCAGGGTTACAATTCACCCCTCCACTTT
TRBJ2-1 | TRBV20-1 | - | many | CSAVSESSYNEQFF | TGCAGTGCTGTGAGCGAGAGCTCCTACAATGAGCAGTTCTTC
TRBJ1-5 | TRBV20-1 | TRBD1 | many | CSARAGQVNQPQHF | TGCAGTGCTAGAGCGGGACAGGTAAATCAGCCCCAGCATTTT
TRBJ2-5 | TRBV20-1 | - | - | CSAIITGPMETQYF | TGCAGTGCTATTATCACAGGGCCTATGGAGACCCAGTACTTC
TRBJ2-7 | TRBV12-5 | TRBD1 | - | CASGLGQRNLGFLEPYEQYF | TGTGCTAGTGGTCTGGGACAGCGGAACCTGGGTTTTCTGGAACCCTACGAGCAGTACTTC
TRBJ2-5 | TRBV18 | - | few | CASSPLPGQQTQYF | TGTGCCAGCTCACCACTCCCGGGACAACAGACCCAGTACTTC
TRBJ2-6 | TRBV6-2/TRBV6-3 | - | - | CASSNLGQAGANVLTF | TGTGCCAGCTCCAACCTGGGGCAAGCTGGGGCCAACGTCCTGACTTTC
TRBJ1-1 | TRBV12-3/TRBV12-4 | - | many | CASKQQGRLGTEAFF | TGTGCCAGCAAGCAACAGGGACGGTTGGGGACTGAAGCTTTCTTT
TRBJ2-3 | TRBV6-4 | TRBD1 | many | CASSDGQGADTQYF | TGTGCCAGCAGTGACGGACAGGGGGCAGATACGCAGTATTTT
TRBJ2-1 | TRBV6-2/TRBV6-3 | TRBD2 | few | CASSYAGGSYNEQFF | TGTGCCAGCAGTTACGCGGGGGGCTCCTACAATGAGCAGTTCTTC
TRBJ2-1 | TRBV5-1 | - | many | CASRQENDEQFF | TGCGCCAGCAGACAGGAGAACGATGAGCAGTTCTTC
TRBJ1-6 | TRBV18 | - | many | CASSPDLISYNSPLHF | TGTGCCAGCTCACCTGACTTAATCTCCTATAATTCACCCCTCCACTTT
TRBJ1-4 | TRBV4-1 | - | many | CASSPPRGGGEKLFF | TGCGCCAGCAGCCCTCCTCGGGGTGGCGGTGAAAAACTGTTTTTT
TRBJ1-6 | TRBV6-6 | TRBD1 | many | CASSSGQGEGSPLHF | TGTGCCAGCAGTTCTGGACAGGGGGAGGGATCACCCCTCCACTTT
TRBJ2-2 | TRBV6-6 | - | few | CASSYTLYGRRAAGELFF | TGTGCCAGCAGTTACACCCTGTACGGGCGCAGGGCGGCCGGGGAGCTGTTTTTT
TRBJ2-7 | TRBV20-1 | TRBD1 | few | CSADRSSYEQYF | TGCAGTGCGGACAGGAGCTCCTACGAGCAGTACTTC
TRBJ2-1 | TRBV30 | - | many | CAGTRSSYNEQFF | TGTGCCGGGACTCGGAGCTCCTACAATGAGCAGTTCTTC
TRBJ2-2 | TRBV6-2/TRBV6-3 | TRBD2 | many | CASTRTSANTGELFF | TGTGCCAGCACTCGGACTAGCGCGAACACCGGGGAGCTGTTTTTT
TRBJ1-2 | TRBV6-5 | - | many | CASSYLPAGDYGYTF | TGTGCCAGCAGTTACCTCCCGGCCGGGGATTATGGCTACACCTTC
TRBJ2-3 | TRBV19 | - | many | CASSPQAFTDTQYF | TGTGCCAGTAGCCCCCAGGCGTTCACAGATACGCAGTATTTT
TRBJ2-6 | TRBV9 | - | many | CASSAPGGPGANVLTF | TGTGCCAGCAGTGCACCCGGGGGGCCTGGGGCCAACGTCCTGACTTTC